This T cell receptor (beta chain) was documented in a study of blood T cell repertoires in COVID-19. The repertoire was sequenced with immunoSEQ multiplex PCR; TCRdb's copy has only in-frame clones and lacks some. The data hold just over 350,000 clones, with more than 85% observed a single time. Sequencing used PBMCs or T cells enriched from blood (not recorded which). The TCR comes from a young woman who had recovered from COVID-19.

The DNA of the CDR3 is TGTGCCAGCAGCCTTAGCGGGGGGCGGGAGACCCAGTACTTC. This sequence encodes CASSLSGGRETQYF. The chain links TRBV3-1 (or the pseudogene TRBV3-2) to TRBJ2-5, with 10 positions matching TRBD2. Germline CDR1 LGHDT, CDR2 YNNKEL (reference sequence). The junction had 4 bases not matched to a gene; V was cut back by 4 bases and J by 5 bases. This CDR3 region has 14 residues.